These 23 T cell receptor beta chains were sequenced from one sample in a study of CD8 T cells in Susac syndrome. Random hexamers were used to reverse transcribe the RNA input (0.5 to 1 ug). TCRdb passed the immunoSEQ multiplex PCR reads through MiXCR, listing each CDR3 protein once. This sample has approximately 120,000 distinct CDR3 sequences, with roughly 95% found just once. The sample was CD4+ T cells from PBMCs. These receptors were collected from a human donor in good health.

The CDR3 nucleotides are TGTGCCAGCAGCCCTGACAGGGGCGGACGAGGCTACACCTTC. It is translated as CASSPDRGGRGYTF. The chain is built from TRBV7-2 and TRBJ1-2; 8 nucleotides align to TRBD1. Per the germline V gene, CDR1 is SGHTA and CDR2 is FQGNSA. This CDR3 is 14 amino acids long. The J segment lost 8 bases and the V segment lost 5 bases, leaving 10 bases of the junction unmatched.

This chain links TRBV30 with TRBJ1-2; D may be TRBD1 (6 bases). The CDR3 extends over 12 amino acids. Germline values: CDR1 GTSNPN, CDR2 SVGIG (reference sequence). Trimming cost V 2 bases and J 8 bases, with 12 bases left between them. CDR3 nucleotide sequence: TGTGCCTGGAGTTTCGAGGGGGGAGGCTACACCTTC. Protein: CAWSFEGGGYTF. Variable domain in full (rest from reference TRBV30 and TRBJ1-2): SQTIHQWPATLVQPVGSPLSLECTVEGTSNPNLYWYRQAAGRGLQLLFYSVGIGQISSEVPQNLSASRPQDRQFILSSKKLLLSDSGFYLCAWSFEGGGYTFGSGTRLTVV.

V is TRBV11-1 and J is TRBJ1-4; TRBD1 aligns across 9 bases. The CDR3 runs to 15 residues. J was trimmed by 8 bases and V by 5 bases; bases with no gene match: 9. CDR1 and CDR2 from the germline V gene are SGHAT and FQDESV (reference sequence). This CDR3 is CASSVRWGQGEKLFF. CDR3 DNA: TGTGCCAGCAGCGTCCGGTGGGGACAGGGCGAAAAACTGTTTTTT.

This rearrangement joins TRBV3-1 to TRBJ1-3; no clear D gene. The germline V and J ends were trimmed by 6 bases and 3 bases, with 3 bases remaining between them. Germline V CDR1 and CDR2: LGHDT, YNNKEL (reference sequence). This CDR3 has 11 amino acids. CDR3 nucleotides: TGTGCCAGCAGTAATGGAAACACCATATATTTT. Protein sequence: CASSNGNTIYF.

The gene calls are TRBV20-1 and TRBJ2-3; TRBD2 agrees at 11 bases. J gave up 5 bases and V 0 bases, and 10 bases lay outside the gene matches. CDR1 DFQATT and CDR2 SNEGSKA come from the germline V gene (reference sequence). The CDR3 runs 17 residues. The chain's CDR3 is CSARDEGSGGAIDTQYF. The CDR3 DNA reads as TGCAGTGCTAGAGATGAGGGTAGCGGGGGGGCCATAGATACGCAGTATTTT.

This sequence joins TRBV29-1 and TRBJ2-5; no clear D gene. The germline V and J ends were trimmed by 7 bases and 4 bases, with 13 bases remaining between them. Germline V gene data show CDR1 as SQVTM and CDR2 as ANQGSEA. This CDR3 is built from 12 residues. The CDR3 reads CSALNPGETQYF. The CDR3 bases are TGCAGCGCCTTGAATCCGGGAGAGACCCAGTACTTC.

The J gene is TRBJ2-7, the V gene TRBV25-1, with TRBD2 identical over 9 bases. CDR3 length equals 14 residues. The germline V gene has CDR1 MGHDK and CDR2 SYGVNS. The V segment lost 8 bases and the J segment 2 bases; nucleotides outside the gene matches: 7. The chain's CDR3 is CASARAGGTYEQYF. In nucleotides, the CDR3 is TGTGCCAGCGCCCGAGCGGGGGGAACCTACGAGCAGTACTTC.

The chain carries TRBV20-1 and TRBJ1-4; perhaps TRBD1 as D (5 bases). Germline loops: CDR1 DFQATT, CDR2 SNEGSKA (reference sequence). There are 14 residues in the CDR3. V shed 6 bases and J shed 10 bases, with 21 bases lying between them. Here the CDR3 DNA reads TGCAGTGCCATCGAGAGGCGGGGGGACGGAAAACTGTTTTTT. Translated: CSAIERRGDGKLFF.

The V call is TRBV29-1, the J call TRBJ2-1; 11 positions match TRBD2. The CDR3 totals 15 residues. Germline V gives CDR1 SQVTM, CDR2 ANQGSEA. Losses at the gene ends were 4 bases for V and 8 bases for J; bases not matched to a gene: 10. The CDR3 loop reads CSVGVLAGDFHEQFF. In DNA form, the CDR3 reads TGCAGCGTTGGAGTACTAGCGGGAGATTTTCATGAGCAGTTCTTC.

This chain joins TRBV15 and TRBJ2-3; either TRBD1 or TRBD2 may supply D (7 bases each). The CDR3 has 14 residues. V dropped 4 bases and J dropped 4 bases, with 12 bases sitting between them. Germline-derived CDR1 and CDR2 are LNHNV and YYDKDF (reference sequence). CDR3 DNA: TGTGCCACCAGCACCAGGGGGGGGTCAGATACGCAGTATTTT. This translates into CATSTRGGSDTQYF.

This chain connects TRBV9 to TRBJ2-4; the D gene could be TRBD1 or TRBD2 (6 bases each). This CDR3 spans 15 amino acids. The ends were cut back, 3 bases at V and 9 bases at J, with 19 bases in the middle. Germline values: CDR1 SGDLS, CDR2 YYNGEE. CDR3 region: CASSATGTSTGIQYF. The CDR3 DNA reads TGTGCCAGCAGCGCGACCGGGACTTCGACAGGCATTCAGTACTTC.

The DNA of the CDR3 is TGTGCCTGGAGCTATTACGGGCCGAACACCGGGGAGCTGTTTTTT. Its translation: CAWSYYGPNTGELFF. The chain links TRBV30 to TRBJ2-2; D unresolved. Between the trimmed V and J ends, which lost 3 bases and 0 bases, there was a span of 11 bases. Germline CDR1 is GTSNPN and CDR2 is SVGIG (reference sequence). The CDR3 has 15 residues. Full variable domain (rest looked up from reference TRBV30 and TRBJ2-2): SQTIHQWPATLVQPVGSPLSLECTVEGTSNPNLYWYRQAAGRGLQLLFYSVGIGQISSEVPQNLSASRPQDRQFILSSKKLLLSDSGFYLCAWSYYGPNTGELFFGEGSRLTVL.

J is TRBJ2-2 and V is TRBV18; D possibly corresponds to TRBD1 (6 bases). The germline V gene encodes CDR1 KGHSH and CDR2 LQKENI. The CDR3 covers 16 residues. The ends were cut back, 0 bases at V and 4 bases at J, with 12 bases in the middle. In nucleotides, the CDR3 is TGTGCCAGCTCACCACCGTCCAGGGGAAGCACCGGGGAGCTGTTTTTT. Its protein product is CASSPPSRGSTGELFF.

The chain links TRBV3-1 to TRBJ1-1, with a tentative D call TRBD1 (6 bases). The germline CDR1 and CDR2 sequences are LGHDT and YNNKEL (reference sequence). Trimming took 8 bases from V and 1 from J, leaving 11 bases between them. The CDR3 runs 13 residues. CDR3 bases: TGTGCCAGCCAACAGGGAGAGAACACTGAAGCTTTCTTT. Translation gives CASQQGENTEAFF.

The CDR3 is CASSPDRDRGNEQYF. In nucleotides, the CDR3 is TGTGCCAGCTCGCCCGACCGGGACAGGGGTAACGAGCAGTACTTC. The chain links TRBV18 to TRBJ2-7; 10 positions match TRBD1. Trimming took 6 bases from V and 5 from J; bases not matched to a gene: 10. Looked up from germline, CDR1 is KGHSH and CDR2 is LQKENI. The CDR3 spans 15 residues.

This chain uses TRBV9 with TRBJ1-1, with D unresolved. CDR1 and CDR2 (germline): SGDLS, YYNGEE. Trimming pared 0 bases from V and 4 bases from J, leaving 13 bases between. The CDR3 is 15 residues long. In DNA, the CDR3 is TGTGCCAGCAGCGTAGAGCGGGGATCGGGCACTGAAGCTTTCTTT. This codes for CASSVERGSGTEAFF.

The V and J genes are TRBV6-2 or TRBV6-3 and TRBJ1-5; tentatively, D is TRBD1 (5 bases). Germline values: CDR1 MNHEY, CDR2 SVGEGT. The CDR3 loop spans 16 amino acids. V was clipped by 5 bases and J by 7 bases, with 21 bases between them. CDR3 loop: CASSLRQISGRQPQHF. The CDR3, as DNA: TGTGCCAGCAGTCTACGTCAAATATCAGGGAGACAGCCCCAGCATTTT.

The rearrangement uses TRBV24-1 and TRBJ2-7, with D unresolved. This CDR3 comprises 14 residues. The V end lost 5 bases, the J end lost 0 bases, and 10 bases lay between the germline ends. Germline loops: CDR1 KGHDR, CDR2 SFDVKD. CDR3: CATSAGPSSYEQYF. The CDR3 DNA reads TGTGCCACCAGTGCCGGACCCAGCTCCTACGAGCAGTACTTC.

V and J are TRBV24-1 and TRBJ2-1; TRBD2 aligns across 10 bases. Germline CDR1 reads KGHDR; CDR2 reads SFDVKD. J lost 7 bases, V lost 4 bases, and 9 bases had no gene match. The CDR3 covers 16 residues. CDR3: CATSDRAGGPRNEQFF. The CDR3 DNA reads TGTGCCACCAGTGACCGAGCGGGGGGGCCACGGAATGAGCAGTTCTTC.

The CDR3 region has the DNA TGTGCCAGCAGCTCCCAGGGTAATCGGGAGCAGTACTTC. Translating it yields CASSSQGNREQYF. This chain joins TRBV4-2 and TRBJ2-7, with a possible D match to TRBD1 (5 bases). The germline gives CDR1 LGHNA, CDR2 YNFKEQ. The CDR3 is 13 amino acids. The V end was cut by 5 bases, the J end by 7 bases, with 15 bases between.

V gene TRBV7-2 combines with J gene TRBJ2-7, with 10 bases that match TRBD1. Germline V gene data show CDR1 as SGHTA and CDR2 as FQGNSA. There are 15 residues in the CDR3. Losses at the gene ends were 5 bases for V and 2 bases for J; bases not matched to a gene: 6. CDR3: CASSPGDRGPYEQYF. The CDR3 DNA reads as TGTGCCAGCAGCCCAGGGGACAGGGGTCCCTACGAGCAGTACTTC.

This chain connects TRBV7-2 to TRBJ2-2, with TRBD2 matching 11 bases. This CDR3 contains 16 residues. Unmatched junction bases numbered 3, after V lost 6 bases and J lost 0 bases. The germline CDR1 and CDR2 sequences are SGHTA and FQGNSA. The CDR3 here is CASSKTSGTNTGELFF. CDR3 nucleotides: TGTGCCAGCAGTAAGACTAGCGGGACGAACACCGGGGAGCTGTTTTTT.

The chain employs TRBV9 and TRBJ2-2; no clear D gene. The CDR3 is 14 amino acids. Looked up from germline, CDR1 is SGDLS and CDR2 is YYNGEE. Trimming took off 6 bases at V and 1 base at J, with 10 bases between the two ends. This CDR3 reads CASTWTQNTGELFF. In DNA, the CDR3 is TGTGCCAGCACCTGGACCCAGAACACCGGGGAGCTGTTTTTT.